What follows is one TCR beta chain and its context. This table comes from immunoSEQ multiplex PCR, and its TCRdb copy is limited to in-frame clones, with some not included. The data show roughly 2 million clones, about 95% seen once. This sample is part of a study of shared clonotypes between healthy human individuals. Trimming shortened V by 0 bases and J by 7 bases, and 7 bases separated the two germline ends. The CDR3 spans 14 residues. Germline-derived CDR1 and CDR2 are SEHNR and FQNEAQ (reference sequence). This TCR was sampled from a young man in good health. V is TRBV7-9 and J is TRBJ1-6; D is uncertain. The specimen sequenced was naive CD4+ T cells sorted from blood. Indicated subset: CD45RA+ positively selected. DNA for the CDR3: TGTGCCAGCAGCTTAGCTGCCCTCAATTCACCCCTCCACTTT. Its translation: CASSLAALNSPLHF. Complete variable domain (other parts from reference TRBV7-9 and TRBJ1-6): DTGVSQNPRHKITKRGQNVTFRCDPISEHNRLYWYRQTLGQGPEFLTYFQNEAQLEKSRLLSDRFSAERPKGSFSTLEIQRTEQGDSAMYLCASSLAALNSPLHFGNGTRLTVT.